These T cell receptor beta chains were read from a single sample in a study of OX40 agonist ivuxolimab in advanced cancers. The assay was immunoSEQ multiplex PCR, and TCRdb's table has in-frame clones only and misses some. The table has about 100,000 clones, 70% to 90% seen once; the top ten hold approximately 0.15%. Sequenced here: CD4+ or CD8+ T cells sorted from blood, sampled in a trial of the OX40 agonist ivuxolimab. The origin of the receptors is an adult with an advanced solid tumor such as melanoma, head and neck, liver or kidney cancer. The CDR3 runs from the conserved cysteine through the conserved F or W. Fields, in order: V gene, D gene, J gene, CDR3 protein. D genes are given only for firm matches.

TRBV28,-,TRBJ2-7,CASSLSGAPSYEQYF
TRBV19,-,TRBJ1-1,CASTYRYRVGGNTEAFF
TRBV5-4,-,TRBJ2-2,CASSFVRGGAGELFF
TRBV7-8,-,TRBJ2-2,CASSLVAQIGNTGELFF
TRBV5-1,-,TRBJ2-3,CASTSGTLTDTQYF
TRBV28,-,TRBJ1-1,CASTRAGRLRGEAFF
TRBV7-9,TRBD2,TRBJ2-1,CASSQGTSGRDDNEQFF
TRBV7-6,TRBD1,TRBJ1-6,CASSLTGGGGNSPLHF
TRBV27,-,TRBJ2-3,CASSPPYRDTQYF
TRBV4-1,-,TRBJ1-1,CASSLTPGDTEAFF
TRBV6-1,-,TRBJ1-2,CASSERGPPEGYTF
TRBV27,-,TRBJ2-7,CASSLLGKDEQYF
TRBV2,TRBD2,TRBJ2-1,CASRRLSGGVYNEQFF
TRBV4-2,TRBD1,TRBJ2-7,CASSPRGGTGEQYF
TRBV6-6,TRBD2,TRBJ2-3,CASSYDSGGTDTQYF